This entry lists 21 T cell receptor beta chains sequenced from one sample in a study of shared clonotypes between healthy human individuals. Positive CCR7 selection of CD45RO-negative cells yielded the naive CD8 cells, and terminally differentiated effector memory CD45RA+ cells were excluded. Only in-frame clones appear in the TCRdb table, and some are missing; sequencing was by immunoSEQ multiplex PCR. Among over 750,000 clones listed, approximately 96% were seen once. The material sequenced was naive CD8+ T cells sorted from blood. Source of these receptors: a man under 40 in good health.

The V and J genes are TRBV29-1 and TRBJ2-7; TRBD1 aligns across 7 bases. The CDR3 spans 13 residues. The ends lost 7 bases at V and 2 bases at J; junction bases unmatched: 8. Germline values: CDR1 SQVTM, CDR2 ANQGSEA. This CDR3 reads CSAVGTATYEQYF. The CDR3 coding sequence is TGCAGCGCTGTGGGGACAGCAACCTACGAGCAGTACTTC.

CDR3 DNA: TGCGCCAGCAGGCCCGAGACGGGGGCAACAGATACGCAGTATTTT. Translation gives CASRPETGATDTQYF. The chain joins TRBV5-1 to TRBJ2-3; D tentatively reads TRBD1 or TRBD2 (6 bases each). CDR1 SGHRS and CDR2 YFSETQ come from the germline V gene. There are 15 residues in the CDR3. V dropped 5 bases and J dropped 3 bases, with 16 bases sitting between them.

The chain's CDR3 is CASSVSDSPLEAFF. The CDR3 nucleotides are TGTGCCAGCAGCGTAAGCGACTCCCCCCTCGAAGCTTTCTTT. The chain carries TRBV9 and TRBJ1-1; D is ambiguous. V lost 1 base and J lost 8, with 15 bases in between. The CDR3 is 14 residues long. Per germline, CDR1 SGDLS and CDR2 YYNGEE.

V and J are TRBV30 and TRBJ2-7; a possible D gene is TRBD1 (5 bases). This CDR3 is 15 amino acids long. Looked up from germline, CDR1 is GTSNPN and CDR2 is SVGIG (reference sequence). Trimming pared 4 bases from V and 0 bases from J, leaving 16 bases between. The DNA of the CDR3 is TGTGCCTGGATCCCACTTAAGGGGCCCTCCTACGAGCAGTACTTC. It is translated as CAWIPLKGPSYEQYF.

The chain has TRBV4-1 and TRBJ2-3; D not certain. V was cut by 1 base and J by 2 bases, with 10 bases left in between. The CDR3 runs 15 residues. Germline V gene lookup returns CDR1 MGHRA and CDR2 YSYEKL. The CDR3 sequence is CASSQAVPLTDTQYF. CDR3 DNA sequence: TGCGCCAGCAGCCAAGCTGTCCCACTCACAGATACGCAGTATTTT.

The chain carries TRBV6-5 and TRBJ1-5, with D hard to call. CDR3 size: 13 residues. Germline CDR1 is MNHEY and CDR2 is SVGAGI. Trimming pared 6 bases from V and 5 bases from J, leaving 11 bases between. The CDR3 sequence is CASRGLGDQPQHF. The DNA for the CDR3 is TGTGCCAGCAGGGGCCTAGGCGATCAGCCCCAGCATTTT.

The rearrangement joins TRBV11-2 to TRBJ1-1; the D is unclear. V was trimmed by 4 bases and J by 4 bases, leaving 16 bases between them. The CDR3 spans 15 residues. Per the germline V gene, CDR1 is SGHAT and CDR2 is FQNNGV. The CDR3 DNA reads TGTGCCAGCAGCTCCTATTCTAGTAAGGGCACTGAAGCTTTCTTT. It encodes CASSSYSSKGTEAFF.

This sequence joins TRBV4-2 and TRBJ2-3; 11 nucleotides match TRBD1. CDR1 LGHNA and CDR2 YNFKEQ come from the germline V gene. With 3 bases clipped from V and 3 bases from J, the junction kept 11 bases outside the gene matches. CDR3 length equals 18 residues. CDR3 sequence (DNA): TGTGCCAGCAGCCAGATGCCCACCGGGACAGGGGGTACAGATACGCAGTATTTT. It translates to CASSQMPTGTGGTDTQYF.

The gene calls are TRBV28 and TRBJ2-7; D unresolved. The CDR3 sequence is 14 residues long. Trimming stripped 2 bases from V and 5 bases from J, with 13 bases between. Germline assignment: CDR1 MDHEN and CDR2 SYDVKM. The CDR3 DNA sequence: TGTGCCAGCAGTTTAGGGGTAATGGCCCACGAGCAGTACTTC. This gives the protein CASSLGVMAHEQYF.

The chain couples TRBV27 to TRBJ1-1; D call uncertain. This CDR3 is built from 18 residues. V lost 4 bases and J 0 bases, leaving 21 bases between the germline ends. Germline lookup yields CDR1 MNHEY and CDR2 SMNVEV (reference sequence). The CDR3 DNA reads as TGTGCCAGCAGTTCCCCTTTTTTTCGGGAGGATATGAACACTGAAGCTTTCTTT. Residues: CASSSPFFREDMNTEAFF.

The rearrangement joins TRBV12-2 to TRBJ2-7. TRBV12-2 is labeled a pseudogene. CDR3 size: 16 residues. CDR3 in amino acids: CASRKGEDRRNYEQYF. The CDR3 DNA reads TGTGCAAGTCGCAAGGGGGAGGACAGAAGAAACTACGAGCAGTACTTC.

The chain uses TRBV27 and TRBJ2-7; 13 bases match TRBD2. CDR3 size: 14 residues. Germline V CDR1 and CDR2: MNHEY, SMNVEV (reference sequence). V dropped 6 bases and J dropped 5; count of bases not matched to a gene: 4. As DNA, the CDR3 is TGTGCCAGCAGGATACTAGCGGGAGGGCACGAGCAGTACTTC. It encodes CASRILAGGHEQYF.

The V call is TRBV10-3, the J call TRBJ2-1; 9 bases are shared with TRBD2. V lost 3 bases to trimming and J lost 7 bases; unmatched junction nucleotides: 7. The V gene's germline CDR1 is ENHRY and CDR2 SYGVKD. CDR3 size: 15 residues. The CDR3 sequence: CAISDWREGRNEQFF. The CDR3 region has the DNA TGTGCCATCAGTGACTGGCGGGAGGGCCGAAATGAGCAGTTCTTC.

The V gene is TRBV5-1, the J gene TRBJ1-1, with D unresolved. Per the germline V gene, CDR1 is SGHRS and CDR2 is YFSETQ. Trimming shortened V by 2 bases and J by 6 bases, and 11 bases separated the two germline ends. This CDR3 region has 13 residues. CDR3: CASSFDRLAEAFF. CDR3 bases: TGCGCCAGCAGCTTCGACCGGCTCGCTGAAGCTTTCTTT.

This chain uses TRBV12-1 with TRBJ2-7; the D call in the table, TRBD2, was not verified against the DNA. TRBV12-1 is deemed a pseudogene. The CDR3 is 14 residues long. The CDR3 region has the DNA TGTGCCAGCAGTCCCGAGCGGGAGGGCCACGAGCAGTACTTC. This translates into CASSPEREGHEQYF.

The genes are TRBV9 and TRBJ1-1, with a weak D call TRBD1 (6 bases). The CDR3 runs to 14 residues. V was pared by 3 bases and J by 5 bases, with 14 bases between. The germline CDR1 and CDR2 sequences are SGDLS and YYNGEE. The CDR3 is CASSAQGQGTEAFF. In DNA form, the CDR3 reads TGTGCCAGCAGCGCCCAGGGGCAGGGTACTGAAGCTTTCTTT.

This chain joins TRBV28 and TRBJ2-3; no clear D. The CDR3 has 15 amino acids. Germline V gene sequence: CDR1 MDHEN, CDR2 SYDVKM. V was shortened by 3 bases and J by 0 bases, with 10 bases between the two germline ends. The CDR3 protein is CASSFLLRSTDTQYF. The CDR3, as DNA: TGTGCCAGCAGTTTTCTCCTCAGGAGCACAGATACGCAGTATTTT.

Notes on this clone: The sample carries other DNA sequences with the same CDR3. This rearrangement joins TRBV27 to TRBJ2-1, with 8 bases lining up with TRBD2. The germline CDR1 and CDR2 sequences are MNHEY and SMNVEV (reference sequence). This CDR3 contains 15 residues. With 2 bases clipped from V and 7 bases from J, the junction kept 7 bases outside the gene matches. The CDR3: CASSLGLAGRNEQFF. CDR3 in DNA: TGTGCCAGCAGTTTAGGGCTAGCGGGTCGAAATGAGCAGTTCTTC.

V is TRBV7-9 and J is TRBJ1-5; the D gene is possibly TRBD1 (5 bases). This CDR3 region has 13 residues. V dropped 5 bases and J dropped 9 bases, with 14 bases sitting between them. The germline V gene encodes CDR1 SEHNR and CDR2 FQNEAQ (reference sequence). CDR3 region: CASSRDGLGPQHF. In DNA form, the CDR3 reads TGTGCCAGCAGCAGGGACGGGCTGGGGCCCCAGCATTTT. Full variable domain (outside the CDR3, taken from reference TRBV7-9 and TRBJ1-5): DTGVSQNPRHKITKRGQNVTFRCDPISEHNRLYWYRQTLGQGPEFLTYFQNEAQLEKSRLLSDRFSAERPKGSFSTLEIQRTEQGDSAMYLCASSRDGLGPQHFGDGTRLSIL.

The chain couples TRBV12-1 to TRBJ2-2; the table's D call, TRBD2, was not checked against the DNA. TRBV12-1 counts as a pseudogene. The CDR3 runs to 16 residues. The CDR3 sequence: CASSPLVPRSAGELFF. In DNA form, the CDR3 reads TGTGCCAGCAGTCCCCTCGTACCTCGGTCGGCCGGGGAGCTGTTTTTT.

The CDR3 protein is CASSLGRQGVYEQYF. The CDR3 region has the DNA TGTGCCAGCAGCTTAGGCCGCCAGGGAGTCTACGAGCAGTACTTC. The chain links TRBV13 to TRBJ2-7; the D call may be TRBD1 or TRBD2 (5 bases each). The V end lost 0 bases, the J end lost 3 bases, and 12 bases lay between the germline ends. CDR3 length: 15 residues. Germline loops: CDR1 PRHDT, CDR2 FYEKMQ (reference sequence).